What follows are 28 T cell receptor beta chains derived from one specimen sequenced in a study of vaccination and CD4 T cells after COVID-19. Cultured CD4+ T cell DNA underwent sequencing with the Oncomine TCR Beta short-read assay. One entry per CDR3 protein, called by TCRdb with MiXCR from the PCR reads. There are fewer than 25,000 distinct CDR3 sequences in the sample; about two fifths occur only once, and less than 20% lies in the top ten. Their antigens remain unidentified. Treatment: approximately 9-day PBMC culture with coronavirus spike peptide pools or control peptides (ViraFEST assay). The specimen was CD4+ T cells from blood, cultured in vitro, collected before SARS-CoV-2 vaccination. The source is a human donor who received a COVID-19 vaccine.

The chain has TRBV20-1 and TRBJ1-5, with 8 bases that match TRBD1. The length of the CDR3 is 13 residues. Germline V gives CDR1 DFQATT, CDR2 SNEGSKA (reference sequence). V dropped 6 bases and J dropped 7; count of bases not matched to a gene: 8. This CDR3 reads CSALGYRGQPQHF. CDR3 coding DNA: TGCAGTGCCCTCGGTTACAGGGGGCAGCCCCAGCATTTT.

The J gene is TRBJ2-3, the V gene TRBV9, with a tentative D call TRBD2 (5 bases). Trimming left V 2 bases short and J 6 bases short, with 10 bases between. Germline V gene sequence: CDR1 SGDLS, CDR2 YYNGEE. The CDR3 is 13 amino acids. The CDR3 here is CASSVVRGDTQYF. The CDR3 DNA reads TGTGCCAGCAGCGTGGTCCGCGGGGATACGCAGTATTTT.

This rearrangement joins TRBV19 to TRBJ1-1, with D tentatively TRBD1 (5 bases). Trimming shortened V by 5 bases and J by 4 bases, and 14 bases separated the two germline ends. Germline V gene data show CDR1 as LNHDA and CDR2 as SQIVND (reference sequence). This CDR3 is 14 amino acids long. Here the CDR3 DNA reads TGTGCCAGTAGTCTTGGGACTGGGGGCACTGAAGCTTTCTTT. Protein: CASSLGTGGTEAFF.

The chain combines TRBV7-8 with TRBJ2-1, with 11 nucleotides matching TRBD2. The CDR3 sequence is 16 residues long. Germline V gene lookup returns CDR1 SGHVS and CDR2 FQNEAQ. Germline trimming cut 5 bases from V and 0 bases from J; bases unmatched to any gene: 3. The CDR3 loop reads CASSASGGYSYNEQFF. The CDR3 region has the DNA TGTGCCAGCAGCGCTAGCGGGGGGTACTCCTACAATGAGCAGTTCTTC.

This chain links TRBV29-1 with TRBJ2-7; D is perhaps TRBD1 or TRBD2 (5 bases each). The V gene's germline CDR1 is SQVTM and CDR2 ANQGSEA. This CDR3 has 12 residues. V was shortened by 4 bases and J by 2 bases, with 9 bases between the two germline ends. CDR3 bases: TGCAGCGTTGTCGGGACCCCCTACGAGCAGTACTTC. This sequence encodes CSVVGTPYEQYF.

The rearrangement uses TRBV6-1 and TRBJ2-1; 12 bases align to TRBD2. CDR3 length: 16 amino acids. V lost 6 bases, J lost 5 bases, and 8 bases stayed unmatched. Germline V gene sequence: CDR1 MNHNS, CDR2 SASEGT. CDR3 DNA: TGTGCCAGCAGCCCTAGACTAGCGGGGGTGAACAATGAGCAGTTCTTC. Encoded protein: CASSPRLAGVNNEQFF.

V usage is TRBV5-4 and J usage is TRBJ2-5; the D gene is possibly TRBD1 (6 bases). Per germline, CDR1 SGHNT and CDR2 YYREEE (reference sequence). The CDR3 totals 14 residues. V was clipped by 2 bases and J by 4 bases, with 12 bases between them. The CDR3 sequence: CASSLPGVPETQYF. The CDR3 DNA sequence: TGTGCCAGCAGCTTACCAGGGGTGCCAGAGACCCAGTACTTC.

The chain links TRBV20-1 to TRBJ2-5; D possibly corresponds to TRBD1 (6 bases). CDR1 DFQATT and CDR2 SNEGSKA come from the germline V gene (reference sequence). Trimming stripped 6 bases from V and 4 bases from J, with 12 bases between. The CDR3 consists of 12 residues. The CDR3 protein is CSAGGSVETQYF. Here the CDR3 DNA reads TGCAGTGCAGGGGGTAGCGTAGAGACCCAGTACTTC.

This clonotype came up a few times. In DNA, the CDR3 is TGTGCCAGCAGTCGGGACAGGGCCCTGAATGGTGGCTACACCTTC. Translation: CASSRDRALNGGYTF. The chain uses TRBV12-3 or TRBV12-4 and TRBJ1-2; 9 positions match TRBD1. The trim removed 5 bases at V and 7 bases at J, leaving 11 bases unmatched. The CDR3 has 15 amino acids.

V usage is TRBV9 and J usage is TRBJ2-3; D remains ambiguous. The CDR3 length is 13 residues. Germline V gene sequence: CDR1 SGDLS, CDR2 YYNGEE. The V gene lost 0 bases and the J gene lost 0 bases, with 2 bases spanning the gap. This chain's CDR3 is CASSVDSTDTQYF. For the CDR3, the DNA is TGTGCCAGCAGCGTAGATAGCACAGATACGCAGTATTTT.

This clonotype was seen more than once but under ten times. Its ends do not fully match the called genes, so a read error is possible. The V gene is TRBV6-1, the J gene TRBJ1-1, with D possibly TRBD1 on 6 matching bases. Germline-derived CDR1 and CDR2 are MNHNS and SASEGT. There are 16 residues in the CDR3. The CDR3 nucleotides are TGTGCCACCAGTGGACTGAAAGGGGGGTTTCGCCTTGAAGCTTTCTTT. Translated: CATSGLKGGFRLEAFF.

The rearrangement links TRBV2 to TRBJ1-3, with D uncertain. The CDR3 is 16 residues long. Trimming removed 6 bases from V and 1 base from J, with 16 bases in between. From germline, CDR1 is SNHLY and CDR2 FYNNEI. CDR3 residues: CASRRTLGESGNTIYF. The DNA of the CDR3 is TGTGCCAGCAGGCGAACCCTTGGAGAATCTGGAAACACCATATATTTT.

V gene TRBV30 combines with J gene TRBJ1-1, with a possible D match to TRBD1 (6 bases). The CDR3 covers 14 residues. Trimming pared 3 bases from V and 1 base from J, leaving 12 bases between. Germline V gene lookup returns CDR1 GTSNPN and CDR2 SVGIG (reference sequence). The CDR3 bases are TGTGCCTGGAGACAGGGCTTTGGGAACACTGAAGCTTTCTTT. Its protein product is CAWRQGFGNTEAFF.

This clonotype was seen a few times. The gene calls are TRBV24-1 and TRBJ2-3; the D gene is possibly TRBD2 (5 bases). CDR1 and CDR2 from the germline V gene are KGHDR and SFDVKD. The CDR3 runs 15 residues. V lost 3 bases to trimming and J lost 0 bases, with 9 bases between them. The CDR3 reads CATSDAGTSTDTQYF. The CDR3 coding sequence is TGTGCCACCAGTGATGCGGGCACTAGCACAGATACGCAGTATTTT.

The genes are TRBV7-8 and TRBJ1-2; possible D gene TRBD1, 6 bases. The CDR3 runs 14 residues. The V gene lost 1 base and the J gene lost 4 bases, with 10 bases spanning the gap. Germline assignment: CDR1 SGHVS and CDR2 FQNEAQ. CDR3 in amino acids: CASSLVGTSYGYTF. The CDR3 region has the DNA TGTGCCAGCAGCTTAGTTGGGACATCCTATGGCTACACCTTC. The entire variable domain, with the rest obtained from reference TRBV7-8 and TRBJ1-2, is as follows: GAGVSQSPRYKVAKRGQDVALRCDPISGHVSLFWYQQALGQGPEFLTYFQNEAQLDKSGLPSDRFFAERPEGSVSTLKIQRTQQEDSAVYLCASSLVGTSYGYTFGSGTRLTVV.

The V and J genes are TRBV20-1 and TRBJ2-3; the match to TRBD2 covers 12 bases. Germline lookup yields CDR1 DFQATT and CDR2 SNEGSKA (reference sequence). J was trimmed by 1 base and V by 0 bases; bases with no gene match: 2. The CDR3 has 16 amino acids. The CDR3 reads CSARDRTSGGTDTQYF. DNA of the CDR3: TGCAGTGCTAGAGACAGGACTAGCGGGGGCACAGATACGCAGTATTTT.

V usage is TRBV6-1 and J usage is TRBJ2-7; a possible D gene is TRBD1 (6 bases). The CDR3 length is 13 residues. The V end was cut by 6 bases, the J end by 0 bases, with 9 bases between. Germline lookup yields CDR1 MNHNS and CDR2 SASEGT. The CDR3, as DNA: TGTGCCAGCAGCCGGGACATCTCCTACGAGCAGTACTTC. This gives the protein CASSRDISYEQYF.

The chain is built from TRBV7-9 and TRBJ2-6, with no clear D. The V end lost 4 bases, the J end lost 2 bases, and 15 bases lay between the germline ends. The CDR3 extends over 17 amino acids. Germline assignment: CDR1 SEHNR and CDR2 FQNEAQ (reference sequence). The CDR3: CASSSTLGVPGANVLTF. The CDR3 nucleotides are TGTGCCAGCAGCTCAACTCTGGGTGTCCCTGGGGCCAACGTCCTGACTTTC.

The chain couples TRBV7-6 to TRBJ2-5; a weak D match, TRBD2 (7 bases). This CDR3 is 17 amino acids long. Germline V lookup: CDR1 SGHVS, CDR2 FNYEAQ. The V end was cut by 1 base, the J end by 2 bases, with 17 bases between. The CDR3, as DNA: TGTGCCAGCAGCTTAGGGGGTCCCGGGGGGCCTCAAGAGACCCAGTACTTC. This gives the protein CASSLGGPGGPQETQYF.

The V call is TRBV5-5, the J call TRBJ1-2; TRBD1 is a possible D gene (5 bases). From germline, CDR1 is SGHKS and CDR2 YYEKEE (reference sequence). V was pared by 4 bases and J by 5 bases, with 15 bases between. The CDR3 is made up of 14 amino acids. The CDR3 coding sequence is TGTGCCAGCAGCCCCTGGGGGGTTCGTTATGGCTACACCTTC. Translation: CASSPWGVRYGYTF.

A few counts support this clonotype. The DNA of the CDR3 is TGTGCCAGCAGTTATGGGCAGAACTATGGCTACACCTTC. It specifies CASSYGQNYGYTF. The chain uses TRBV6-5 and TRBJ1-2; D uncertain. The CDR3 is 13 residues long. Germline V gene sequence: CDR1 MNHEY, CDR2 SVGAGI. V was shortened by 3 bases and J by 2 bases, with 7 bases between the two germline ends.

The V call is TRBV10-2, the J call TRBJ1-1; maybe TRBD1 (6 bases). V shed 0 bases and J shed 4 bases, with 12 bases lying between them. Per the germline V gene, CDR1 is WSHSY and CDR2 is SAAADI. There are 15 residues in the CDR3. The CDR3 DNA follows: TGCGCCAGCAGTGAGTCTACAGGGCTGGGCACTGAAGCTTTCTTT. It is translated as CASSESTGLGTEAFF.

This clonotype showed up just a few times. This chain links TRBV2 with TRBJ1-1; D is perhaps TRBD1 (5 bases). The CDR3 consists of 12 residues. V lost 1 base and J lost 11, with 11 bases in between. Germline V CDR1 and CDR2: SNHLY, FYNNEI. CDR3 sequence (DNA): TGTGCCAGCAGTGAAGTCAGGGATGGGGCTTTCTTT. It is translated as CASSEVRDGAFF. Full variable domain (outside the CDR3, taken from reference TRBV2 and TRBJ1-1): EPEVTQTPSHQVTQMGQEVILRCVPISNHLYFYWYRQILGQKVEFLVSFYNNEISEKSEIFDDQFSVERPDGSNFTLKIRSTKLEDSAMYFCASSEVRDGAFFGQGTRLTVV.

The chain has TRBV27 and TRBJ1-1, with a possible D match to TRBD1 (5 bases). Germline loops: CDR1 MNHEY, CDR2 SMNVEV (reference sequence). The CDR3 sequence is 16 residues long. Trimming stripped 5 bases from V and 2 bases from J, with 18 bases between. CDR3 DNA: TGTGCCAGCAGTCGATTGTACAGGTTCTCCAACACTGAAGCTTTCTTT. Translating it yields CASSRLYRFSNTEAFF.

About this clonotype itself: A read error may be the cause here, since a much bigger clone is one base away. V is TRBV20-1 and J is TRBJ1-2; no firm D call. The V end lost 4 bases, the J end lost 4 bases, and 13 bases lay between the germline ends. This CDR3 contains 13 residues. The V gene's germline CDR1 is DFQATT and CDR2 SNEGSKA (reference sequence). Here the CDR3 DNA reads TGCAGTGCTAAGGACTGGGCTAGCTATGGCTACACCTTC. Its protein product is CSAKDWASYGYTF.

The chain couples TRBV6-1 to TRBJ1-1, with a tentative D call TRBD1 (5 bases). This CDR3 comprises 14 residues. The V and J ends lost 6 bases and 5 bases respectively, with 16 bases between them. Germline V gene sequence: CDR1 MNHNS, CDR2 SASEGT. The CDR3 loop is CASRKILRVTEAFF. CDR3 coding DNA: TGTGCCAGCAGGAAAATCCTCAGGGTTACTGAAGCTTTCTTT.

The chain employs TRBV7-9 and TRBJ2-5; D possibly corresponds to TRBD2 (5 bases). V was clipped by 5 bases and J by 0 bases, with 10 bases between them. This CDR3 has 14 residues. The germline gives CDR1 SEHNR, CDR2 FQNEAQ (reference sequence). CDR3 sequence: CASSTTRNQETQYF. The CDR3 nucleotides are TGTGCCAGCAGCACTACTAGAAACCAAGAGACCCAGTACTTC.

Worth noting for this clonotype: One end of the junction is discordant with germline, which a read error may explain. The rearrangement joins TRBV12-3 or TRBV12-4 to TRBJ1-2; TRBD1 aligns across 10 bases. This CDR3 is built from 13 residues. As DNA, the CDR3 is TGTGTCAGCAGTACCCGGACAGGGGGACGCTACACCTTC. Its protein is CVSSTRTGGRYTF.